The 7 T cell receptor beta chains below all came from one sample that was sequenced in a study of T cell changes during pregnancy in multiple sclerosis. Using immunoSEQ multiplex PCR, the repertoire was profiled, and TCRdb retains in-frame clones only, with some absent. The data show approximately 27,000 clones, with roughly 91% seen just once and approximately 8.4% held by the top ten. This specimen consisted of CD8+ T cells from peripheral blood mononuclear cells, obtained before pregnancy. These receptors were collected from a female donor with multiple sclerosis, enrolled in a pregnancy study.

The CDR3 nucleotides are TGTGCCAGCAGCGCGGGCGGGACTAGCGGGGTCCACATTCAGTACTTC. Translating gives CASSAGGTSGVHIQYF. V gene TRBV7-3 combines with J gene TRBJ2-4, with TRBD2 identical over 13 bases. This CDR3 spans 16 amino acids. CDR1 is SGHTA, CDR2 FQGTGA, per germline. Trimming took 5 bases from V and 8 from J; bases not matched to a gene: 9.

CDR3 amino acids: CASSELLAGGLWETQYF. CDR3 bases: TGTGCCAGCAGTGAACTACTAGCGGGGGGGCTCTGGGAGACCCAGTACTTC. V gene TRBV6-1 combines with J gene TRBJ2-5; TRBD2 agrees at 13 bases. Losses at the gene ends were 2 bases for V and 5 bases for J; bases not matched to a gene: 8. The CDR3 contains 17 residues. Germline V gene data show CDR1 as MNHNS and CDR2 as SASEGT.

The chain is built from TRBV9 and TRBJ1-6, with 8 bases aligning to TRBD1. Trimming removed 7 bases from V and 6 bases from J; junction bases left unmatched: 3. The length of the CDR3 is 13 residues. From germline, CDR1 is SGDLS and CDR2 YYNGEE. As DNA, the CDR3 is TGTGCCAGCCAGGGGACAGGTAATTCACCCCTCCACTTT. This gives the protein CASQGTGNSPLHF.

This clone was counted once. The chain couples TRBV27 to TRBJ2-5; TRBD2 aligns across 12 bases. The germline V gene has CDR1 MNHEY and CDR2 SMNVEV (reference sequence). Trimming cost V 7 bases and J 4 bases; bases outside gene matches: 7. There are 15 residues in the CDR3. This CDR3 reads CASNGLAGRRETQYF. CDR3 bases: TGTGCCAGCAACGGACTAGCGGGGCGGAGAGAGACCCAGTACTTC.

The rearrangement links TRBV7-9 to TRBJ2-1; 10 bases are a match to TRBD2. In germline, CDR1 is SEHNR, CDR2 FQNEAQ (reference sequence). CDR3 size: 14 residues. The J segment lost 13 bases and the V segment lost 5 bases, leaving 11 bases of the junction unmatched. The CDR3: CASSHISGGVFQFF. The CDR3, as DNA: TGTGCCAGCAGCCATATCAGCGGGGGGGTGTTCCAGTTCTTC.

The sample holds one count of this clone. As DNA, the CDR3 is TGTGCCAGCAGTTTGACAGGGGGTACCCAAGAGACCCAGTACTTC. Its protein is CASSLTGGTQETQYF. The gene calls are TRBV6-5 and TRBJ2-5; 9 nucleotides match TRBD1. V was clipped by 4 bases and J by 1 base; unmatched bases: 4. This CDR3 is built from 15 residues. The V gene's germline CDR1 is MNHEY and CDR2 SVGAGI.

This chain uses TRBV11-2 with TRBJ1-2; maybe TRBD1 (6 bases). The germline gives CDR1 SGHAT, CDR2 FQNNGV. Trimming shortened V by 0 bases and J by 8 bases, and 10 bases separated the two germline ends. CDR3 size: 13 residues. CDR3 sequence reads: CASSLDPGGGYTF. The CDR3 DNA sequence: TGTGCCAGCAGCTTAGATCCGGGGGGCGGCTACACCTTC. Full variable domain (missing parts from reference TRBV11-2 and TRBJ1-2): EAGVAQSPRYKIIEKRQSVAFWCNPISGHATLYWYQQILGQGPKLLIQFQNNGVVDDSQLPKDRFSAERLKGVDSTLKIQPAKLEDSAVYLCASSLDPGGGYTFGSGTRLTVV.